The source of this TCR beta chain is a study of T cells in Graves' hyperthyroidism and ophthalmopathy. Study findings and constraints: A model of 13 V-J pairs discriminated ophthalmopathy from stable hyperthyroidism.

This clonotype was recorded at least ten times. The target antigen is unknown. TCR beta CDR3 sequences were amplified from RNA transcripts. Primed by the HTBI set, a first-round RT-PCR was run on the TCR CDR3. TCRdb re-derived calls from the multiplex PCR reads in MiXCR, one entry per CDR3 protein. The sample consists of over 700,000 distinct CDR3 sequences, approximately 36% of them appearing once. Trimming shortened V by 6 bases and J by 8 bases, and 10 bases separated the two germline ends. CDR1 and CDR2 (germline): MDHEN, SYDVKM. CDR3 length: 11 amino acids. The rearrangement joins TRBV28 to TRBJ1-2; D is unclear. The receptor comes from a woman between 35 and 50 years old with Graves' hyperthyroidism. Sequenced: blood. The CDR3 nucleotides read TGTGCCAGCAGCCGCAACGAGGGCTACACCTTC. Its translation is CASSRNEGYTF.